This is a list of T cell receptor beta chains from one sample in a study of glioma-infiltrating T cells after dendritic cell vaccination. Some clones are missing from TCRdb's copy, which holds only in-frame ones; the method was immunoSEQ multiplex PCR. The table has about 64,000 clones, 80% to 85% seen once. The sample in question was blood, obtained before dendritic cell vaccination. Receptors were obtained from a human donor with glioblastoma. The CDR3 runs from the conserved cysteine through the conserved F or W. A D gene is named only where the DNA matches it firmly. A row's size may be missing; if present it is once, few, many or a size class.

v_gene: TRBV19
j_gene: TRBJ2-1
d_gene: .
abundance: .
CDR3aa: CASSISGAGSYNEQFF
CDR3nt: TGTGCCAGTAGTATATCAGGGGCTGGTTCCTACAATGAGCAGTTCTTC

v_gene: TRBV18
j_gene: TRBJ2-1
d_gene: TRBD1
abundance: .
CDR3aa: CASSPPTGAYYNEQFF
CDR3nt: TGTGCCAGCTCACCACCCACAGGGGCTTACTACAATGAGCAGTTCTTC

v_gene: TRBV29-1
j_gene: TRBJ2-3
d_gene: TRBD2
abundance: .
CDR3aa: CSVEGTSGGASRITDTQYF
CDR3nt: TGCAGCGTTGAGGGGACTAGCGGGGGGGCCTCTCGGATCACAGATACGCAGTATTTT

v_gene: TRBV5-6
j_gene: TRBJ2-1
d_gene: TRBD1
abundance: .
CDR3aa: CASSLGQGRAVHEQFF
CDR3nt: TGTGCCAGCAGCCTGGGACAGGGGAGAGCTGTCCATGAGCAGTTCTTC

v_gene: TRBV6-1
j_gene: TRBJ2-5
d_gene: TRBD2
abundance: .
CDR3aa: CASSEAGTRRLGETQYF
CDR3nt: TGTGCCAGCAGTGAAGCCGGGACTAGAAGGTTAGGAGAGACCCAGTACTTC

v_gene: TRBV7-2
j_gene: TRBJ1-3
d_gene: .
abundance: few
CDR3aa: CASSSDRGNTIYF
CDR3nt: TGTGCCAGCAGTTCAGACAGGGGAAACACCATATATTTT

v_gene: TRBV7-9
j_gene: TRBJ2-5
d_gene: TRBD2
abundance: .
CDR3aa: CASSFGTSGGQETQYF
CDR3nt: TGTGCCAGCAGCTTTGGGACTAGCGGGGGCCAAGAGACCCAGTACTTC

v_gene: TRBV19
j_gene: TRBJ2-7
d_gene: .
abundance: .
CDR3aa: CASSISDGEAYEQYF
CDR3nt: TGTGCCAGTAGTATATCCGACGGGGAAGCCTACGAGCAGTACTTC

v_gene: TRBV10-3
j_gene: TRBJ2-3
d_gene: .
abundance: .
CDR3aa: CAISPLGGDTQYF
CDR3nt: TGTGCCATCAGCCCCCTGGGGGGAGATACGCAGTATTTT

v_gene: TRBV29-1
j_gene: TRBJ1-1
d_gene: TRBD1
abundance: .
CDR3aa: CSVLGQGARTEAFF
CDR3nt: TGCAGCGTCCTGGGACAGGGGGCCCGCACTGAAGCTTTCTTT

v_gene: TRBV30
j_gene: TRBJ2-7
d_gene: .
abundance: .
CDR3aa: CAWGRAYEQYF
CDR3nt: TGTGCCTGGGGCAGGGCCTACGAGCAGTACTTC

v_gene: TRBV7-2
j_gene: TRBJ1-6
d_gene: .
abundance: .
CDR3aa: CASSLDGSGAYNSPLHF
CDR3nt: TGTGCCAGCAGCTTAGACGGCTCAGGGGCCTATAATTCACCCCTCCACTTT